One and the same sample provided the 8 T cell receptor beta chains below, sequenced in a study of vaccination and CD4 T cells after COVID-19. These receptors' targets are unknown. Treatment specified: approximately nine-day PBMC culture with coronavirus spike peptide pools or control peptides (ViraFEST assay). Oncomine TCR Beta short-read sequencing was applied to DNA from cultured CD4+ T cells. TCRdb re-called the PCR reads through MiXCR, storing one row per CDR3 protein. Among about 20,000 distinct CDR3 sequences listed, around 53% were seen once. Input material: CD4+ T cells from blood, cultured in vitro. These receptors were obtained from a human donor who had recovered from COVID-19.

The chain employs TRBV19 and TRBJ2-6, with D unresolved. Trimming cost V 3 bases and J 8 bases, with 11 bases left between them. The CDR3 runs to 14 residues. The germline V gene has CDR1 LNHDA and CDR2 SQIVND (reference sequence). CDR3: CASSMVQLSNVLTF. DNA for the CDR3: TGTGCCAGTAGTATGGTACAGCTATCCAACGTCCTGACTTTC.

This clonotype was seen a few times. The V and J genes are TRBV6-1 and TRBJ2-2; TRBD1 or TRBD2 may be the D gene (5 bases each). The CDR3 runs 16 residues. Germline V lookup: CDR1 MNHNS, CDR2 SASEGT. With 7 bases removed from V and 1 base from J, the gap between germline ends came to 16 bases. The CDR3 spells CASTAGTHKNTGELFF. The DNA for the CDR3 is TGTGCCAGCACCGCCGGGACCCATAAGAACACCGGGGAGCTGTTTTTT.

This chain links TRBV27 with TRBJ2-2, with TRBD2 matching over 10 bases. The CDR3 totals 16 residues. Germline CDR1 is MNHEY and CDR2 is SMNVEV (reference sequence). V shed 3 bases and J 4 bases; nucleotides not matched to a gene: 5. The CDR3 nucleotides are TGTGCCAGCAGTTTCCTAGCGGGAGCGGCCACCGGGGAGCTGTTTTTT. Protein product: CASSFLAGAATGELFF.

The J gene is TRBJ1-5, the V gene TRBV28, with D possibly being TRBD1 (5 bases). Trimming shortened V by 5 bases and J by 9 bases, and 20 bases separated the two germline ends. The length of the CDR3 is 15 residues. The germline gives CDR1 MDHEN, CDR2 SYDVKM. Here the CDR3 reads CASSGGRGPVSPQHF. CDR3 in DNA: TGTGCCAGCAGTGGGGGTCGGGGCCCTGTCTCGCCCCAGCATTTT. Supplemented by reference TRBV28 and TRBJ1-5, the full variable domain reads DVKVTQSSRYLVKRTGEKVFLECVQDMDHENMFWYRQDPGLGLRLIYFSYDVKMKEKGDIPEGYSVSREKKERFSLILESASTNQTSMYLCASSGGRGPVSPQHFGDGTRLSIL.

The gene calls are TRBV25-1 and TRBJ1-6; possibly TRBD1 for D (5 bases). CDR1 is MGHDK, CDR2 SYGVNS, per germline. The CDR3 spans 19 residues. Trimming stripped 8 bases from V and 4 bases from J, with 27 bases between. CDR3 region: CASLRGDGTLSLYNSPLHF. CDR3 nucleotide sequence: TGTGCCAGCCTCCGAGGGGACGGAACCCTCAGCCTGTATAATTCACCCCTCCACTTT.

This clonotype was recorded a few times. This rearrangement joins TRBV6-5 to TRBJ2-7; D is unresolved. The CDR3 spans 17 residues. V lost 0 bases and J lost 0, with 15 bases in between. The germline V gene has CDR1 MNHEY and CDR2 SVGAGI. The CDR3 spells CASSYSVSPASSYEQYF. CDR3 sequence (DNA): TGTGCCAGCAGTTACTCGGTCTCTCCCGCGAGCTCCTACGAGCAGTACTTC.

The CDR3 bases are TGTGCCAGCAGTGACAACAGGGGGACTGAAGCTTTCTTT. Amino acids: CASSDNRGTEAFF. The V gene is TRBV6-4, the J gene TRBJ1-1; 8 bases fit TRBD1. Per the germline V gene, CDR1 is MRHNA and CDR2 is SNTAGT. This CDR3 is built from 13 residues. With V trimmed by 2 bases and J by 5 bases, 1 base remained unmatched.

The rearrangement uses TRBV20-1 and TRBJ2-7; D is uncertain. Germline V gives CDR1 DFQATT, CDR2 SNEGSKA (reference sequence). Trimming shortened V by 0 bases and J by 6 bases, and 15 bases separated the two germline ends. The CDR3 loop spans 14 amino acids. For the CDR3, the DNA is TGCAGTGCTAGAGATGGTCTAGTAGTTGGCGAGCAGTACTTC. Protein: CSARDGLVVGEQYF.